This T cell receptor beta chain was identified during a study of CD8 T cells in ankylosing spondylitis. General study findings and limits: Clones linked to disease, bearing a CD8+ phenotype, were relatively rare in peripheral blood. Blood of patients with ankylosing spondylitis appeared to be characterized by a TCR beta motif of 8 or 9 highly homologous variants. Reportedly, matched ankylosing spondylitis synovial fluid was significantly enriched for disease-linked clones.

Germline loops: CDR1 SEHNR, CDR2 FQNEAQ (reference sequence). Between the trimmed V and J ends, which lost 7 bases and 6 bases, there was a span of 16 bases. The CDR3 runs to 13 residues. This clonotype was recorded many times. Its antigen remains unknown. Researchers built TCR beta libraries using quantitative 5'-RACE with molecular barcodes. MiXCR, run by TCRdb on the 5' RACE reads, gives a single entry per CDR3 protein. The sample consists of fewer than 550,000 distinct CDR3 sequences, over 4% of them appearing once. Sequenced input: blood, either unsorted or a sorted T cell fraction (not recorded which). This receptor was taken from a male donor with ankylosing spondylitis. V gene TRBV7-9 combines with J gene TRBJ2-7, with D perhaps TRBD1 (6 bases). Here the CDR3 DNA reads TGTGCCAGCAAACAGGGCGTCCGTTCCGAGCAGTACTTC. Translated: CASKQGVRSEQYF.